These T cell receptor beta chains were read from a single sample in a study of T cell responses to AZD1222 COVID-19 vaccine. Clones were sequenced by immunoSEQ multiplex PCR, and TCRdb holds only the in-frame ones, with some missing. The sample has 90,000 to 110,000 clones, around 87% seen once. Specimen: peripheral blood, collected on day 0 of AZD1222 vaccination. The receptors derive from an adult in good health. The CDR3 runs from the conserved cysteine through the conserved F or W. The D gene is left open where the match is weak. Expanded clones get a size class; other rows say once, few or many, or leave the size out.

d_gene: -
abundance: once
v_gene: TRBV29-1
j_gene: TRBJ1-1
CDR3nt: TGCAGCGTTAGAGACAGGTCCGCTGAAGCTTTCTTT
CDR3aa: CSVRDRSAEAFF

d_gene: -
abundance: -
v_gene: TRBV5-1
j_gene: TRBJ1-4
CDR3nt: TGCGCCAGCAGCCTGCAGGGTTATGAAAAACTGTTTTTT
CDR3aa: CASSLQGYEKLFF

d_gene: -
abundance: few
v_gene: TRBV11-2
j_gene: TRBJ2-3
CDR3nt: TGTGCCAGCAGCTTATGGACCACGGCGGCAGATACGCAGTATTTT
CDR3aa: CASSLWTTAADTQYF

d_gene: -
abundance: -
v_gene: TRBV6-5
j_gene: TRBJ1-3
CDR3nt: TGTGCCAGCAAGTCAGGGTTTGGAAACACCATATATTTT
CDR3aa: CASKSGFGNTIYF

d_gene: TRBD1
abundance: -
v_gene: TRBV24-1
j_gene: TRBJ2-3
CDR3nt: TGTGCCACCAGTGGAACAGGGGACACAGATACGCAGTATTTT
CDR3aa: CATSGTGDTDTQYF

d_gene: -
abundance: -
v_gene: TRBV3-1/TRBV3-2
j_gene: TRBJ2-3
CDR3nt: TGTGCCAGCAGCCAAGATCTTAGGGCCAGGACTTATTTT
CDR3aa: CASSQDLRARTYF

d_gene: -
abundance: -
v_gene: TRBV11-2
j_gene: TRBJ2-2
CDR3nt: TGTGCCAGCAGCTTAAGGGACATCCCCACCGGGGAGCTGTTTTTT
CDR3aa: CASSLRDIPTGELFF

d_gene: TRBD1
abundance: once
v_gene: TRBV2
j_gene: TRBJ1-5
CDR3nt: TGTGCCAGCAGAAGTGGACAGGGGGCAGGGCAGCCCCAGCATTTT
CDR3aa: CASRSGQGAGQPQHF

d_gene: TRBD2
abundance: -
v_gene: TRBV2
j_gene: TRBJ2-3
CDR3nt: TGTGCCAGCAGCAACCCTGAAGGGACTAGCGGGGGGGCCGGGGCAGATACGCAGTATTTT
CDR3aa: CASSNPEGTSGGAGADTQYF

d_gene: -
abundance: -
v_gene: TRBV6-5
j_gene: TRBJ1-1
CDR3nt: TGTGCCAGTAACGCCGGCCGACCGAACACTGAAGCTTTCTTT
CDR3aa: CASNAGRPNTEAFF

d_gene: -
abundance: -
v_gene: TRBV6-2/TRBV6-3
j_gene: TRBJ2-7
CDR3nt: TGTGCCAGCAGTTATGACGCCTACTACGAGCAGTACTTC
CDR3aa: CASSYDAYYEQYF

d_gene: -
abundance: once
v_gene: TRBV5-5
j_gene: TRBJ2-5
CDR3nt: TGTGCCAGCAGCCAGCAGGGGCTCCAGACCCAGTACTTC
CDR3aa: CASSQQGLQTQYF

d_gene: TRBD1
abundance: many
v_gene: TRBV3-1/TRBV3-2
j_gene: TRBJ1-5
CDR3nt: TGTGCCAGCAGCCGAGGGACAGACCCTCAGCCCCAGCATTTT
CDR3aa: CASSRGTDPQPQHF

d_gene: TRBD2
abundance: once
v_gene: TRBV11-3
j_gene: TRBJ2-1
CDR3nt: TGTGCCAGCAGCTCTCCGGGGAGGGGAAACAATGAGCAGTTCTTC
CDR3aa: CASSSPGRGNNEQFF

d_gene: -
abundance: few
v_gene: TRBV28
j_gene: TRBJ1-4
CDR3nt: TGTGCCAGCAGTCCATTATCGGCAGTGGGAAGTGAAAAACTGTTTTTT
CDR3aa: CASSPLSAVGSEKLFF

d_gene: -
abundance: few
v_gene: TRBV6-2/TRBV6-3
j_gene: TRBJ1-1
CDR3nt: TGTGCCAGCAGTCCCCTTATAGGGGCCACTGAAGCTTTCTTT
CDR3aa: CASSPLIGATEAFF

d_gene: TRBD2
abundance: -
v_gene: TRBV19
j_gene: TRBJ2-1
CDR3nt: TGTGCCAGTAGCTCACTAGCGGGAGGCTACAATGAGCAGTTCTTC
CDR3aa: CASSSLAGGYNEQFF

d_gene: -
abundance: -
v_gene: TRBV3-1/TRBV3-2
j_gene: TRBJ1-3
CDR3nt: TGTGCCAGCAGCCAGGGACGGGCAAACACCATATATTTT
CDR3aa: CASSQGRANTIYF

d_gene: -
abundance: -
v_gene: TRBV2
j_gene: TRBJ2-7
CDR3nt: TGTGCCAGCAATAGCCCCCCAAACGAGCAGTACTTC
CDR3aa: CASNSPPNEQYF

d_gene: -
abundance: -
v_gene: TRBV9
j_gene: TRBJ2-1
CDR3nt: TGTGCCAGCAGCGTGTCGGGGACCAATTACAATGAGCAGTTCTTC
CDR3aa: CASSVSGTNYNEQFF

d_gene: -
abundance: -
v_gene: TRBV20-1
j_gene: TRBJ1-4
CDR3nt: TGCAGTGCTAGTGACGGAGGGGAAAAACTGTTTTTT
CDR3aa: CSASDGGEKLFF

d_gene: -
abundance: -
v_gene: TRBV9
j_gene: TRBJ1-1
CDR3nt: TGTGCCAGCAGCGTGGGGCGGAACACTGAAGCTTTCTTT
CDR3aa: CASSVGRNTEAFF

d_gene: TRBD1
abundance: -
v_gene: TRBV28
j_gene: TRBJ1-5
CDR3nt: TGTGCCAGCCAGCTGAACCATCATGTAACGGGACAGAATAGCAATCAGCCCCAGCATTTT
CDR3aa: CASQLNHHVTGQNSNQPQHF

d_gene: -
abundance: -
v_gene: TRBV2
j_gene: TRBJ1-2
CDR3nt: TGTGCCAGCAGTCGTCCAGAAGATGGCTACACCTTC
CDR3aa: CASSRPEDGYTF

d_gene: TRBD2
abundance: few
v_gene: TRBV18
j_gene: TRBJ2-1
CDR3nt: TGTGCCAGCTCACCACGGGCTAGCGGGGGGTCGTACAATGAGCAGTTCTTC
CDR3aa: CASSPRASGGSYNEQFF

d_gene: TRBD2
abundance: -
v_gene: TRBV19
j_gene: TRBJ2-4
CDR3nt: TGTGCCAGTAGGCTAGCGGGAGAGGGCAAAAACATTCAGTACTTC
CDR3aa: CASRLAGEGKNIQYF

d_gene: TRBD1
abundance: -
v_gene: TRBV18
j_gene: TRBJ1-3
CDR3nt: TGTGCCAGCTCACCCGGGACAGCCGCGAACACCATATATTTT
CDR3aa: CASSPGTAANTIYF

d_gene: TRBD2
abundance: -
v_gene: TRBV28
j_gene: TRBJ2-1
CDR3nt: TGTGCCAGCAGGGAGCGGGAGATATACAATGAGCAGTTCTTC
CDR3aa: CASREREIYNEQFF

d_gene: TRBD2
abundance: -
v_gene: TRBV7-8
j_gene: TRBJ2-5
CDR3nt: TGTGCCAGCAGCTTACCGCCTAGCGGGGGAGCGACCCAGTACTTC
CDR3aa: CASSLPPSGGATQYF

d_gene: -
abundance: -
v_gene: TRBV20-1
j_gene: TRBJ1-5
CDR3nt: TGCAGTGCTAGTGGCGTGGGCTGGGCACTTAGCAATCAGCCCCAGCATTTT
CDR3aa: CSASGVGWALSNQPQHF

d_gene: TRBD1
abundance: -
v_gene: TRBV7-9
j_gene: TRBJ2-1
CDR3nt: TGTGCCAGCAGACCTCCATCGGGACAGACCTACAATGAGCAGTTCTTC
CDR3aa: CASRPPSGQTYNEQFF

d_gene: -
abundance: once
v_gene: TRBV11-2
j_gene: TRBJ1-2
CDR3nt: TGTGCCAGCAGCCTCTACAGTTCCGGGACAAATTATGGCTACACCTTC
CDR3aa: CASSLYSSGTNYGYTF

d_gene: -
abundance: -
v_gene: TRBV9
j_gene: TRBJ2-3
CDR3nt: TGTGCCAGCAGCGTAGGAGCGCTACCAGATACGCAGTATTTT
CDR3aa: CASSVGALPDTQYF

d_gene: -
abundance: -
v_gene: TRBV18
j_gene: TRBJ2-1
CDR3nt: TGTGCCAGCCGATTTAGGGGGGGACTCGGGAACAATGAGCAGTTCTTC
CDR3aa: CASRFRGGLGNNEQFF

d_gene: -
abundance: -
v_gene: TRBV13
j_gene: TRBJ1-1
CDR3nt: TGTGCCAGCAGCACCCCCCACAGGGCTGAAGCTTTCTTT
CDR3aa: CASSTPHRAEAFF

d_gene: -
abundance: -
v_gene: TRBV7-9
j_gene: TRBJ2-2
CDR3nt: TGTGCCAGCAGCTTACGAACTAGCTACACCGGGGAGCTGTTTTTT
CDR3aa: CASSLRTSYTGELFF

d_gene: -
abundance: -
v_gene: TRBV10-1
j_gene: TRBJ2-3
CDR3nt: TGCGCCACAGCTCGTACGGGGAACACAGATACGCAGTATTTT
CDR3aa: CATARTGNTDTQYF

d_gene: -
abundance: -
v_gene: TRBV4-1
j_gene: TRBJ1-2
CDR3nt: TGCGCCAGCAGCCCTTCCGGGGGCTATGGCTACACCTTC
CDR3aa: CASSPSGGYGYTF

d_gene: -
abundance: -
v_gene: TRBV9
j_gene: TRBJ2-5
CDR3nt: TGTGCCAGCAGCGAGAGGCGTTTAACCTCTCAAGAGACCCAGTACTTC
CDR3aa: CASSERRLTSQETQYF

d_gene: -
abundance: -
v_gene: TRBV6-5
j_gene: TRBJ1-5
CDR3nt: TGTGCCAGCAGCAGGACAGAAAATAGCAATCAGCCCCAGCATTTT
CDR3aa: CASSRTENSNQPQHF

d_gene: -
abundance: -
v_gene: TRBV5-1
j_gene: TRBJ2-3
CDR3nt: TGCGCCAGCAGCTTGGCTCTTTTTGGTTCAGATACGCAGTATTTT
CDR3aa: CASSLALFGSDTQYF

d_gene: -
abundance: -
v_gene: TRBV13
j_gene: TRBJ2-3
CDR3nt: TGTGCCAGCAGCTTTGGCAGTAGCACAGATACGCAGTATTTT
CDR3aa: CASSFGSSTDTQYF

d_gene: TRBD1
abundance: -
v_gene: TRBV15
j_gene: TRBJ2-3
CDR3nt: TGTGCCACCAGCAGGAAAACAGGGGATGCAGATACGCAGTATTTT
CDR3aa: CATSRKTGDADTQYF

d_gene: TRBD1
abundance: once
v_gene: TRBV3-1/TRBV3-2
j_gene: TRBJ2-1
CDR3nt: TGTGCCAGCAGCCCGACAGAAGGGACAGGGGGCTACAATGAGCAGTTCTTC
CDR3aa: CASSPTEGTGGYNEQFF

d_gene: TRBD1
abundance: -
v_gene: TRBV7-2
j_gene: TRBJ2-6
CDR3nt: TGTGCCAGCAGCTTACAATCTTGGGACAGCGCTTCTGGGGCCAACGTCCTGACTTTC
CDR3aa: CASSLQSWDSASGANVLTF

d_gene: -
abundance: -
v_gene: TRBV28
j_gene: TRBJ1-3
CDR3nt: TGTGCCAGCAGTTTACGAACCTTGGGAAACACCATATATTTT
CDR3aa: CASSLRTLGNTIYF

d_gene: -
abundance: -
v_gene: TRBV6-1
j_gene: TRBJ1-3
CDR3nt: TGTGCCAGCAGTGAAGGGGGTAAAGGGAAGGAGACCATATATTTT
CDR3aa: CASSEGGKGKETIYF

d_gene: -
abundance: -
v_gene: TRBV25-1
j_gene: TRBJ1-1
CDR3nt: TGTGCCAGCAGTTCGCCGGTCGGGGGGGGCACGGCTTTCTTT
CDR3aa: CASSSPVGGGTAFF